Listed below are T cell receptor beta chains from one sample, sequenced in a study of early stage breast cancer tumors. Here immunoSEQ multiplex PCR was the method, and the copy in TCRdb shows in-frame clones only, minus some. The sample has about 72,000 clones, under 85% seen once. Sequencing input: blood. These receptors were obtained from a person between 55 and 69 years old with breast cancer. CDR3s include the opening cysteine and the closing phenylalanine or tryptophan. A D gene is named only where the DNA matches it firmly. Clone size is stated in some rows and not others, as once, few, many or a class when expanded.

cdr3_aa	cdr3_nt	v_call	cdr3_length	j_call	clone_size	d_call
CASTRGTSGGSYEQYF	TGCGCCAGCACCCGAGGGACTAGCGGGGGGTCCTACGAGCAGTACTTC	TRBV5-1	16	TRBJ2-7	.	TRBD2
CASSLDRLAGAFANTGELFF	TGCGCCAGCAGCTTGGATAGGCTAGCGGGGGCCTTCGCGAACACCGGGGAGCTGTTTTTT	TRBV5-1	20	TRBJ2-2	.	TRBD2
CASSFSGEETQYF	TGCGCCAGCAGCTTTAGCGGGGAAGAGACCCAGTACTTC	TRBV5-1	13	TRBJ2-5	.	TRBD2
CASSPFAGAEIGELFF	TGTGCCAGCAGCCCTTTCGCGGGAGCGGAAATCGGGGAGCTGTTTTTT	TRBV7-2	16	TRBJ2-2	once	TRBD2
CASSPTRTSASKNIQYF	TGTGCCAGCAGCCCAACAAGGACTAGCGCCTCCAAAAACATTCAGTACTTC	TRBV7-8	17	TRBJ2-4	.	TRBD2
CASSYSTGPGQPQHF	TGTGCCAGCAGTTACTCGACAGGGCCTGGACAGCCCCAGCATTTT	TRBV6-5	15	TRBJ1-5	.	TRBD1
CASSTAGGYTGELFF	TGTGCCAGCAGTACGGCAGGGGGATACACCGGGGAGCTGTTTTTT	TRBV7-9	15	TRBJ2-2	.	TRBD1
CASSQAAGTQYF	TGTGCCAGCAGTCAGGCAGCAGGAACGCAGTATTTT	TRBV6-6	12	TRBJ2-3	.	.
CASSYDRGSYEQYF	TGTGCCAGCAGTTATGACAGGGGCTCCTACGAGCAGTACTTC	TRBV2	14	TRBJ2-7	.	TRBD1
CASSRGLAGGGHEQFF	TGTGCTAGCAGCCGCGGACTAGCGGGAGGGGGCCATGAGCAGTTCTTC	TRBV7-7	16	TRBJ2-1	.	TRBD2
CASSEPGRGYNEQFF	TGTGCCAGCAGTGAACCAGGGAGAGGCTACAATGAGCAGTTCTTC	TRBV25-1	15	TRBJ2-1	once	.
CAGGEVDEQFF	TGTGCCGGTGGGGAGGTCGATGAGCAGTTCTTC	TRBV2	11	TRBJ2-1	once	.
CASSRTGTSGIWSTDTQYF	TGTGCCAGCAGCCGAACCGGGACTAGCGGGATTTGGAGCACAGATACGCAGTATTTT	TRBV7-8	19	TRBJ2-3	.	TRBD2
CASSWENTEAFF	TGTGCCAGCAGCTGGGAGAACACTGAAGCTTTCTTT	TRBV7-9	12	TRBJ1-1	.	.
CATNDRGGSNQPQHF	TGTGCCACAAATGACAGGGGAGGGAGCAATCAGCCCCAGCATTTT	TRBV19	15	TRBJ1-5	.	TRBD1
CASSPAAAEETQYF	TGTGCCAGCTCACCTGCGGCAGCAGAAGAGACCCAGTACTTC	TRBV18	14	TRBJ2-5	.	.
CASSPGTGRTGELFF	TGTGCCAGCAGTCCCGGGACAGGGCGCACCGGGGAGCTGTTTTTT	TRBV6-1	15	TRBJ2-2	.	TRBD1
CASSVRDSGANVLTF	TGTGCCAGCAGCGTCAGGGACTCTGGGGCCAACGTCCTGACTTTC	TRBV9	15	TRBJ2-6	.	.
CASSSDMAAGSYNEQFF	TGTGCCAGCAGCTCCGACATGGCAGCGGGCTCCTACAATGAGCAGTTCTTC	TRBV11-2	17	TRBJ2-1	few	.
CASSVEGVGGDEQFF	TGTGCCAGCAGCGTAGAGGGGGTAGGAGGCGATGAGCAGTTCTTC	TRBV9	15	TRBJ2-1	.	.
CAGRLAGGRETQYF	TGTGCCGGCCGGTTAGCGGGGGGGCGAGAGACCCAGTACTTC	TRBV6-1	14	TRBJ2-5	.	TRBD2
CASSAISAGTDTQYF	TGTGCCAGCTCAGCGATCTCAGCGGGCACAGATACGCAGTATTTT	TRBV18	15	TRBJ2-3	.	.
CASSLYPGNEQYF	TGTGCCAGCAGCCTTTACCCCGGGAACGAGCAGTACTTC	TRBV11-3	13	TRBJ2-7	few	.
CASSYTGQGDEKLFF	TGTGCCAGCAGCTACACAGGACAGGGAGATGAAAAACTGTTTTTT	TRBV11-2	15	TRBJ1-4	.	TRBD1
CASSTWRDRDASLHF	TGTGCCAGCAGTACTTGGCGGGACAGGGACGCCTCCCTCCACTTT	TRBV27	15	TRBJ1-6	.	TRBD1
CASSPGQEGTPLHF	TGTGCCAGCTCACCGGGCCAGGAAGGTACACCCCTCCACTTT	TRBV18	14	TRBJ1-6	.	.
CASIDHRVVTEAFF	TGTGCCAGTATAGATCACAGGGTGGTCACTGAAGCTTTCTTT	TRBV19	14	TRBJ1-1	.	.
CATENSYNEQFF	TGTGCCACCGAGAATTCCTACAATGAGCAGTTCTTC	TRBV6-6	12	TRBJ2-1	.	.
CASSSTGYGEQFF	TGTGCCAGCAGCTCTACAGGGTATGGTGAGCAGTTCTTC	TRBV11-2	13	TRBJ2-1	.	.
CASSVQGLSYEQYF	TGTGCCAGCAGTGTCCAGGGGCTCTCCTACGAGCAGTACTTC	TRBV7-2	14	TRBJ2-7	.	.